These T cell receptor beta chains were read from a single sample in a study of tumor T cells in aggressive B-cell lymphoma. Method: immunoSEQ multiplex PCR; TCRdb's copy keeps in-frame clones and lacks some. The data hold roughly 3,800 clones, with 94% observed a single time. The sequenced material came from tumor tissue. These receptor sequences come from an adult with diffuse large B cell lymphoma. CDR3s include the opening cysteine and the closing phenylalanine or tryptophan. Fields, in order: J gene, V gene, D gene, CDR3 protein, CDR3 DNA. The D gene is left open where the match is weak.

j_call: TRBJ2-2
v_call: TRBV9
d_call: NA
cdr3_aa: CASTDSNRPGQNTGELFF
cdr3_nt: TGTGCCAGCACAGATTCCAATAGACCGGGTCAAAACACCGGGGAGCTGTTTTTT

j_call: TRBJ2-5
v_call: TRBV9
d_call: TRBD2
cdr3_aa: CASSVECGTRGGETQYF
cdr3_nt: TGTGCCAGCAGCGTAGAGTGCGGGACTAGGGGGGGGGAGACCCAGTACTTC

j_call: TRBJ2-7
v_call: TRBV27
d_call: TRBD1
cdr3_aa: CASSGQESSYEQYF
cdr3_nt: TGTGCCAGCAGCGGACAGGAGAGCTCCTACGAGCAGTACTTC

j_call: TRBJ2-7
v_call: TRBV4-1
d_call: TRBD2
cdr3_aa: CASSSRLAGYEQYF
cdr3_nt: TGCGCCAGCAGCTCCCGACTAGCGGGTTACGAGCAGTACTTC

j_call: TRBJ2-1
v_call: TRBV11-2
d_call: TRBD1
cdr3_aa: CASSSRQGAKYNEQFF
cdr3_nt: TGTGCCAGCAGCTCCCGACAGGGGGCAAAGTACAATGAGCAGTTCTTC

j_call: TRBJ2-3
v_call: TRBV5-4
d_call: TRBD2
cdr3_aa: CASSPELAGWADTQYF
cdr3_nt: TGTGCCAGCAGCCCAGAGCTAGCGGGATGGGCAGATACGCAGTATTTT

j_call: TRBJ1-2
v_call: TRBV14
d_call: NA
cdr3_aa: CASSQDRSYGYTF
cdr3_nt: TGTGCCAGCAGCCAAGACAGGTCCTATGGCTACACCTTC

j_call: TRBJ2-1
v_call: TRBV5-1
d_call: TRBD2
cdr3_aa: CASWAGGGAYNEQFF
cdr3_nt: TGCGCCAGCTGGGCGGGAGGAGGTGCCTACAATGAGCAGTTCTTC

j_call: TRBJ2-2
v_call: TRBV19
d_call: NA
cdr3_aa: CASSMAQRVTGELFF
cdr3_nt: TGTGCCAGTAGTATGGCACAGAGGGTCACCGGGGAGCTGTTTTTT

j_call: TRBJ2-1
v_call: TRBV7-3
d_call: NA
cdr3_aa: CASSLGALNEQFF
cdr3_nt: TGTGCCAGCAGCTTAGGGGCCCTTAATGAGCAGTTCTTC

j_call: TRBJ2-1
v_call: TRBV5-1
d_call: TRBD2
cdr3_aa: CASGLAGGSKYNEQFF
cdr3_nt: TGCGCCAGTGGGCTAGCGGGAGGTAGTAAGTACAATGAGCAGTTCTTC

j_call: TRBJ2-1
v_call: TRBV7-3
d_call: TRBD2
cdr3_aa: CASSPRLAGGRNEQFF
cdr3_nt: TGTGCCAGCAGCCCCCGACTAGCGGGAGGGCGCAATGAGCAGTTCTTC

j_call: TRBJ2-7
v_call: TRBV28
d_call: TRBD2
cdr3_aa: CATSGTSSYEQYF
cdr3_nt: TGTGCCACCTCTGGGACTAGCAGCTACGAGCAGTACTTC